This TCR beta chain derives from a study of blood T cells in healthy people across ages (dated by TCRdb to 2013 to 2016). About the investigation overall: In model experiments, template switching captured roughly one uniquely barcoded TCR beta cDNA molecule for every two T cells. Using deep sequencing normalized with unique cDNA molecular identifiers, the study measured how TCR beta repertoire diversity changes with age. The donors were split into four age groups: young (average around 15 years), middle-aged (roughly 39), aged (over 55) and long-lived (over 75). To avoid experimental bias, donors of different ages were distributed randomly across sequencing lanes. The study analyzed two additional independent replicas of 1 million unique cDNA reads from the same blood draw for two donors, one aged 18 to 30 and one aged 80 or older.

Library preparation was by 5' RACE. These reads were obtained on an Illumina HiSeq 2500. The second PCR ran for about 6 to 11 cycles and used a J-beta primer mix along with a sample-barcoded 5' primer. Each TCR beta cDNA molecule received a unique molecular identifier from a template-switch 5' adaptor carrying 12 random nucleotides. At least 2.5 million CDR3-containing paired-end reads were obtained from each sample. First-strand cDNA synthesis was performed from all RNA using the Mint cDNA synthesis kit, with priming by a TRBC-specific oligonucleotide. All cDNA was treated with uracil-DNA glycosylase and then went through a first 18-cycle PCR with the universal primers M1SS and BC2_uni_R. In the source study's methods: Normalization of each sample was performed by random selection of 1 million high-quality reads, each carrying a distinct molecular identifier. Instead of being binned into consensus sequences, reads with shared molecular identifiers were discarded. MiTCR, with a Q25 quality threshold and the strictest error-elimination algorithm, was used for CDR3 identification, clonotype clustering and error correction. A nonparametric unseen species model using Euler transformation provided a lower-bound estimate of total TCR beta diversity. The public reads were run again by TCRdb, first through fastp at Q25 and then through MiXCR, and only productive beta chains were kept. Each entry merges the rows of one CDR3 protein and shows their most common DNA and genes. TCRdb's processing, not the study's, gives the V and J calls here. This sample comprises 1.5 million to 2 million distinct CDR3 sequences, 49% of them detected only once. The top ten clones comprise 2.1% of the sample.

Taken from cysteine to phenylalanine, the CDR3 has 15 residues. Kept here is only the CDR3 DNA, which spans 45 bases and is read in frame from base 1. Unmatched junction bases come to 19, with V trimmed by 6 bases and J by 11 bases. CDR1 and CDR2 (DFQATT, SNEGSKA) derive from the germline V gene (reference sequence). For this clonotype: Its antigen remains unidentified. No much larger clone is present one base from it, and per-base qualities are unavailable.

The 39 donors, aged about 6 to 95 years, were systemically healthy Caucasian individuals from Russia. Each donor gave approximately 10 milliliters of peripheral blood, collected into EDTA-treated Vacutainer tubes. Ficoll-Paque density-gradient centrifugation was used to isolate PBMCs, with at least 7 million obtained per sample. Trizol reagent was used to extract total RNA from the PBMCs, yielding at least 6 micrograms per sample. Naive CD45RAhigh/CD27high T cell percentages were measured by flow cytometry on a PBMC aliquot from every donor. What the authors observed across the whole study: Observed TCR beta diversity per million T cells fell roughly linearly with age, and a significant reduction was already apparent by age roughly 40. Since profiling was done on bulk unsorted PBMCs, naive and antigen-experienced compartments could not be conclusively compared. Observed TCR beta diversity correlated strongly with the percentage of naive T cells measured by flow cytometry. Compared with the aged group, the long-lived group had more naive CD4+ T cells, fewer expanded clones and increased TCR diversity, suggesting age selection. Estimates of total diversity based on one million sequenced T cells were regarded as lower bounds and as underestimates. The CMV infection status of donors was not known, potentially confounding age-related changes in expanded clonotypes.

What was sequenced was blood. This TCR was recovered from a middle-aged woman in good health. The chain uses TRBV20-1 and TRBJ2-3; 8 bases in the junction line up with TRBD1. In nucleotides, the sequence is TGCAGTGCGCCTCCGACAGGGGCCCAACTTGGGTGGCAGTATTTT. Its protein is CSAPPTGAQLGWQYF.